The clone carrying this TCR beta chain has only a few counts. This entry comes from a study of T cells after yellow fever vaccination. TCRdb re-analysed the 5' RACE reads in MiXCR, keeping a single row per CDR3 protein. The sample lists hundreds of thousands of distinct CDR3 sequences; approximately 10% were seen once. Germline V gene sequence: CDR1 DFQATT, CDR2 SNEGSKA (reference sequence). The V and J ends lost 3 bases and 11 bases respectively, with 14 bases between them. The CDR3 sequence is 13 residues long. The sample in question was CD4+ T cells sorted from PBMCs, obtained 5 days after the yellow fever booster vaccination. The clonotype was recovered from a man aged 18 to 30 who received the YFV17D yellow fever vaccine. J is TRBJ1-6 and V is TRBV20-1; D is perhaps TRBD1 (5 bases). This CDR3 is CSASQGRPTPLHF. The CDR3 bases are TGCAGTGCTAGTCAGGGTCGGCCGACACCCCTCCACTTT.